The clone carrying this T cell receptor beta chain was recorded at least ten times. Its antigen remains unknown. This record comes from a study of breast tumors, draining lymph nodes, adjacent tissues. Overall study findings and caveats: Compared with lymph nodes, tumors were less diverse; compared with nontumor tissue, more. Data only fit, rather than demonstrated, lymph node origin of most tumor T cells.

TCRdb analysed the multiplex PCR reads with MiXCR anew, one entry per CDR3 protein. Of some 120,000 distinct CDR3 sequences listed, over 20% are singletons. Axillary draining lymph nodes of breast cancer patients supplied the node samples. The specimen sequenced was axillary lymph node tissue. This sequence was found in a female donor with breast cancer. Some clones in this sample may be carry-over from other donors' samples.

The CDR3 region has the DNA TGTGCCATCAGTGAGGCTCCTGGGCGTTCCATCGGCAATGAGCAGTTCTTC. The encoded protein is CAISEAPGRSIGNEQFF. The chain has TRBV10-3 and TRBJ2-1, with no clear D. This CDR3 contains 17 residues. V lost 2 bases, J lost 6 bases, and 20 bases lay in between. The germline V gene has CDR1 ENHRY and CDR2 SYGVKD.